Included here is one TCR beta chain sequence, with context. A read error may be the cause here, since a much bigger clone is one base away. This table comes from immunoSEQ multiplex PCR, and its TCRdb copy is limited to in-frame clones, with some not included. This table holds about 460,000 clones, approximately 71% found once. This specimen comes from a study of shared clonotypes between healthy human individuals. This CDR3 is 14 amino acids long. Germline CDR1 is SQVTM and CDR2 is ANQGSEA. Sequencing input: PBMCs. The rearrangement links TRBV29-1 to TRBJ1-1, with D perhaps TRBD1 (6 bases). The origin of this receptor is a woman between 40 and 55 years old in good health. Some clones in this sample may be carry-over from other donors' samples. The CDR3 region is CSVEFGEGGTEALF. The DNA of the CDR3 is TGCAGCGTTGAATTTGGAGAGGGGGGGACTGAAGCTCTCTTT.